This T cell receptor beta chain comes out of a study of vaccination and CD4 T cells after COVID-19. At the level of the study: With several mild cases and one severe, convalescent patients were SARS-CoV-2 positive by nasal swab PCR.

As to this clonotype: Antigen: not known.

The CDR3 has 15 amino acids. The V segment lost 5 bases and the J segment 6 bases; nucleotides outside the gene matches: 13. Germline V gives CDR1 SGHRS, CDR2 YFSETQ. Findings of the study overall: SARS-CoV-2-reactive clonotypes showed a nonsignificant median rise from roughly 21 to 40. 304 of 307 vaccine-specific clones from convalescent patients were spike mono-reactive.

The assay that was used to sequence DNA from cultured CD4+ T cells was the Oncomine TCR Beta short-read assay. Using the QIAamp micro DNA kit, genomic DNA was extracted from the CD4+ T cells that had been cultured. MiXCR was run by TCRdb on the PCR reads, yielding one entry per CDR3 protein. This sample carries roughly 8,200 distinct CDR3 sequences, around 23% of them seen once, and the ten largest clones take less than 25%. Treatment denoted: approximately 9-day PBMC culture with coronavirus spike peptide pools or control peptides (ViraFEST assay). This chain uses TRBV5-1 with TRBJ2-7; 8 nucleotides agree with TRBD1. The receptor's source is a human donor with COVID-19. Sequenced input: cultured CD4+ T cells from blood. Written as DNA, the CDR3 is TGCGCCAGCAGTTTGCGGACAGGGACCTCGGCCGAGCAGTACTTC. Protein: CASSLRTGTSAEQYF.